This T cell receptor beta chain was recorded in a study of blood T cell repertoires in COVID-19. Overall study context: PBMCs, B-cell-depleted T cells, or T cells provided the cDNA or gDNA that made up the material.

Recovered status in Cohort 3 required two negative PCRs, clearance, or symptom resolution. Germline CDR1 and CDR2: SGHRS and YFSETQ. Trimming pared 0 bases from V and 7 bases from J, leaving 11 bases between. The CDR3 loop spans 15 amino acids. Method: immunoSEQ multiplex PCR; TCRdb's copy keeps in-frame clones and lacks some. The repertoire consists of 180,000 or so clones, with about four fifths occurring once and the leading ten covering more than 9.5%. The sequenced sample was PBMCs or T cells enriched from blood (not recorded which). The clonotype originates from a man aged 50 to 60 who had recovered from COVID-19. This chain links TRBV5-1 with TRBJ1-6; D unresolved. The CDR3 coding sequence is TGCGCCAGCAGCTTGGAACTAGAAGGGAATTCACCCCTCCACTTT. Translated: CASSLELEGNSPLHF.